This TCR beta chain was identified during a study of blood T cell repertoires in COVID-19. Germline-derived CDR1 and CDR2 are LNHDA and SQIVND (reference sequence). CDR3 length: 17 amino acids. The J segment lost 1 base and the V segment lost 5 bases, leaving 12 bases of the junction unmatched. The data were produced by immunoSEQ multiplex PCR, yet TCRdb's version contains in-frame clones alone and is incomplete. This sample yields some 250,000 clones, of which around nine tenths are seen a single time; under 9.5% belongs to the top ten. Study members were between about 18 and 100 years old and lived in some 22 US regions. Recovered Cohort 3 donors showed two negative PCRs, clearance, or symptom resolution.

The material sequenced was PBMCs or T cells enriched from blood (not recorded which). This clonotype originated in a man aged 35 to 55 who had recovered from COVID-19. V and J are TRBV19 and TRBJ2-7; the match to TRBD1 covers 9 bases. The CDR3 nucleotides are TGTGCCAGTAGTGAACAAACTACAGGGGGCGGGTCCTACGAGCAGTACTTC. Translation: CASSEQTTGGGSYEQYF.